The 25 T cell receptor beta chains in this list originate from one sample, sequenced in a study of T cells in Graves' hyperthyroidism and ophthalmopathy (dated by TCRdb to about 2019). The protocol used for the library was multiplex PCR. The sequencer listed for this sample is Illumina HiSeq 2000. The TCR beta CDR3 regions were amplified from the RNA transcripts. For the first round of RT-PCR on the TCR CDR3, the HTBI primer set was used together with the Qiagen OneStep RT-PCR kit. TCRdb handled the public reads itself, with Q25 trimming in fastp and clone calling in MiXCR, and kept productive beta chains. Each entry is one CDR3 protein sequence, shown with its most common DNA and genes. This sample lists approximately 200,000 distinct CDR3 sequences; approximately 20% were detected once. About 45% of the sample belongs to the ten largest clones. The sample consisted of blood. These receptors came from a middle-aged man with Graves' hyperthyroidism.

In this sample, this clonotype turned up a few times. The chain joins TRBV30 to TRBJ1-6; D remains ambiguous. Germline V gene data show CDR1 as GTSNPN and CDR2 as SVGIG (reference sequence). CDR3 length equals 15 residues. Deletions cut 4 bases from V and 4 bases from J, with 14 bases between. CDR3 in amino acids: CAWTPSVSYNSPLHF. CDR3 DNA: TGTGCCTGGACCCCTAGTGTATCTTATAATTCACCCCTCCACTTT. The whole variable domain, remainder taken from reference TRBV30 and TRBJ1-6, is SQTIHQWPATLVQPVGSPLSLECTVEGTSNPNLYWYRQAAGRGLQLLFYSVGIGQISSEVPQNLSASRPQDRQFILSSKKLLLSDSGFYLCAWTPSVSYNSPLHFGNGTRLTVT.

The chain is built from TRBV7-2 and TRBJ2-3; 14 nucleotides line up with TRBD2. From germline, CDR1 is SGHTA and CDR2 FQGNSA. This CDR3 region has 16 residues. Trimming removed 5 bases from V and 4 bases from J; junction bases left unmatched: 5. The CDR3 DNA sequence: TGTGCCAGCAGCCCGTGGACTAGCGGGGGGTCAGATACGCAGTATTTT. Translating it yields CASSPWTSGGSDTQYF.

The chain links TRBV10-3 to TRBJ1-5; D gene ambiguous. Trimming left V 5 bases short and J 1 base short, with 3 bases between. The CDR3 consists of 12 residues. Germline CDR1 is ENHRY and CDR2 is SYGVKD. The CDR3: CAISSSNQPQHF. DNA for the CDR3: TGTGCCATCAGTTCAAGCAATCAGCCCCAGCATTTT.

In this sample, this clonotype turned up many times. The chain recombines TRBV27 with TRBJ2-7; D perhaps matches TRBD1 (6 bases). The germline V and J ends were trimmed by 5 bases and 3 bases, with 17 bases remaining between them. Germline CDR1 and CDR2: MNHEY and SMNVEV (reference sequence). CDR3 length equals 15 residues. CDR3 nucleotides: TGTGCCAGCAGTCCCCGCTCCGGGACAATCTACGAGCAGTACTTC. Protein product: CASSPRSGTIYEQYF.

The rearrangement uses TRBV20-1 and TRBJ2-5, with TRBD1 identical over 7 bases. This CDR3 contains 15 residues. Germline loops: CDR1 DFQATT, CDR2 SNEGSKA (reference sequence). V shed 1 base, J shed 1 base, and the junction held 6 bases outside the gene matches. The CDR3 sequence: CSARAPTGAQETQYF. CDR3 coding DNA: TGCAGTGCTAGAGCACCCACAGGGGCCCAAGAGACCCAGTACTTC.

In its sample, this clonotype was seen a few times. The chain employs TRBV9 and TRBJ2-3; 11 bases align to TRBD2. The CDR3 sequence is 16 residues long. CDR1 is SGDLS and CDR2 is YYNGEE in the germline V gene. J lost 6 bases, V lost 0 bases, and 6 bases had no gene match. The DNA of the CDR3 is TGTGCCAGCAGCGTAGTTAGCGGGGGGGCGGTGGATACGCAGTATTTT. Its translation: CASSVVSGGAVDTQYF.

As concerns this clonotype: One base away lies a much larger clone, so this may be a sequencing read error. V is TRBV30 and J is TRBJ2-7, with unresolved D. Germline V gene data show CDR1 as GTSNPN and CDR2 as SVGIG (reference sequence). The length of the CDR3 is 13 residues. V gave up 6 bases and J gave up 2 bases, with 14 bases separating them. The CDR3 bases are TGTGCCTGTAAGCAGGACCGAACCTACGAGCAGTACTTC. Its translation: CACKQDRTYEQYF. The full variable domain, with the rest looked up from reference TRBV30 and TRBJ2-7, is SQTIHQWPATLVQPVGSPLSLECTVEGTSNPNLYWYRQAAGRGLQLLFYSVGIGQISSEVPQNLSASRPQDRQFILSSKKLLLSDSGFYLCACKQDRTYEQYFGPGTRLTVT.

This clonotype was observed at least ten times. The chain recombines TRBV7-2 with TRBJ2-1, with 9 bases fitting TRBD2. The CDR3 has 13 residues. The germline gives CDR1 SGHTA, CDR2 FQGNSA. V lost 5 bases to trimming and J lost 10 bases; unmatched junction nucleotides: 6. The CDR3 bases are TGTGCCAGCAGCAAGACCCTAGCGGGGGAGCAGTTCTTC. Translation: CASSKTLAGEQFF.

This clonotype was seen once. The chain uses TRBV7-3 and TRBJ2-3; TRBD2 aligns across 11 bases. V was pared by 5 bases and J by 5 bases, with 6 bases of the junction left unmatched. Germline V lookup: CDR1 SGHTA, CDR2 FQGTGA. The CDR3 consists of 15 residues. The CDR3 spells CASSRLAGKRDTQYF. CDR3 DNA sequence: TGTGCCAGCAGCCGACTAGCGGGAAAGCGAGATACGCAGTATTTT.

At least ten counts were recorded for this clonotype. This sequence joins TRBV3-1 and TRBJ2-2; tentative D call: TRBD2 (5 bases). CDR1 and CDR2 from the germline V gene are LGHDT and YNNKEL (reference sequence). The CDR3 spans 13 residues. The V and J ends lost 7 bases and 6 bases respectively, with 12 bases between them. The CDR3 is CASTSSGAGELFF. The DNA of the CDR3 is TGTGCCAGCACTAGCTCCGGTGCCGGGGAGCTGTTTTTT. The full variable domain, its missing parts supplied by reference TRBV3-1 and TRBJ2-2, is DTAVSQTPKYLVTQMGNDKSIKCEQNLGHDTMYWYKQDSKKFLKIMFSYNNKELIINETVPNRFSPKSPDKAHLNLHINSLELGDSAVYFCASTSSGAGELFFGEGSRLTVL.

This clonotype appeared many times. V usage is TRBV7-2 and J usage is TRBJ1-3, with 9 bases matching TRBD1. Trimming took 5 bases from V and 0 from J; bases not matched to a gene: 5. The CDR3 loop spans 16 amino acids. Germline V gene data show CDR1 as SGHTA and CDR2 as FQGNSA. CDR3 coding DNA: TGTGCCAGCAGCGGGGGACAGGGATTCTCTGGAAACACCATATATTTT. Its translation: CASSGGQGFSGNTIYF.

This clonotype occurred a few times. The CDR3 DNA sequence: TGCAGTGCTAGAGAGGGAGCCCGGGCCGGGGAGCTGTTTTTT. Translating gives CSAREGARAGELFF. The V call is TRBV20-1, the J call TRBJ2-2; D is possibly TRBD2 (5 bases). V was pared by 0 bases and J by 6 bases, with 11 bases between. The CDR3 is made up of 14 amino acids. Germline V CDR1 and CDR2: DFQATT, SNEGSKA (reference sequence).

A note on this clonotype: Possible read error: a much larger clone is one base away. The genes are TRBV11-2 and TRBJ2-3; the match to TRBD2 covers 8 bases. This CDR3 region has 18 residues. Germline V CDR1 and CDR2: SGHAT, FQNNGV. The CDR3 here is CAGSPLYGSGIHTDTQYF. CDR3 bases: TGTGCCGGCAGCCCACTCTATGGTAGCGGGATCCACACAGATACGCAGTATTTT.

This clonotype was seen only a few times. V gene TRBV20-1 combines with J gene TRBJ1-1, with a weak D call TRBD1 (5 bases). The CDR3 has 12 amino acids. Germline V lookup: CDR1 DFQATT, CDR2 SNEGSKA (reference sequence). Trimming stripped 2 bases from V and 10 bases from J, with 14 bases between. The CDR3 region has the DNA TGCAGTGCTAGAAGGTGGGAGGGGCCAGCTTTCTTT. Protein product: CSARRWEGPAFF.

A note on this clonotype: This may be a read error: a much more frequent sequence differs by one nucleotide. V gene TRBV4-2 combines with J gene TRBJ2-5; D is perhaps TRBD2 (5 bases). This CDR3 has 13 amino acids. CDR1 and CDR2 (germline): LGHNA, YNFKEQ. Trimming removed 8 bases from V and 5 bases from J, with 15 bases in between. The CDR3 loop is CASDWGAGETQYF. Here the CDR3 DNA reads TGTGCCAGCGACTGGGGAGCCGGGGAGACCCAGTACTTC.

This clonotype was seen repeatedly, ten times or more. Germline is not matched at one junction end, which may reflect a read error. The CDR3: CGQSNYGYTF. In DNA, the CDR3 is TGTGGACAGTCGAACTATGGCTACACCTTC. The chain recombines TRBV20-1 with TRBJ1-2; the D gene is possibly TRBD1 (6 bases). Germline V CDR1 and CDR2: DFQATT, SNEGSKA (reference sequence). The CDR3 loop spans 10 amino acids.

There are many counts of this clonotype. This chain connects TRBV6-2 or TRBV6-3 to TRBJ1-1; D gene ambiguous. The V gene lost 0 bases and the J gene lost 2 bases, with 7 bases spanning the gap. CDR1 is MNHEY and CDR2 is SVGEGT in the germline V gene. CDR3 size: 14 residues. The CDR3 region is CASSYSRRNTEAFF. DNA for the CDR3: TGTGCCAGCAGTTACTCGAGGAGAAACACTGAAGCTTTCTTT.

This clonotype came up a few times. Germline is not matched at one junction end, which may reflect a read error. V is TRBV20-1 and J is TRBJ2-7, with TRBD1 matching over 7 bases. This CDR3 is built from 14 residues. CDR1 DFQATT and CDR2 SNEGSKA come from the germline V gene (reference sequence). The CDR3 coding sequence is TGCAGTGCTAGTGGGACAGCCGTCTCCTCCGAGCAGTACTTC. Encoded protein: CSASGTAVSSEQYF.

Ten or more counts support this clonotype. This rearrangement joins TRBV24-1 to TRBJ2-1; 7 nucleotides align to TRBD1. The CDR3 runs 13 residues. V lost 3 bases to trimming and J lost 8 bases; unmatched junction nucleotides: 3. Germline V gene data show CDR1 as KGHDR and CDR2 as SFDVKD. CDR3 sequence reads: CATSDTGQDEQFF. The CDR3 nucleotides are TGTGCCACCAGTGATACCGGACAGGATGAGCAGTTCTTC.

Ten or more counts support this clonotype. The V gene is TRBV7-8, the J gene TRBJ2-2, with D perhaps matching TRBD2 (7 bases). The CDR3 has 18 amino acids. V dropped 0 bases and J dropped 7 bases, with 21 bases sitting between them. Germline lookup yields CDR1 SGHVS and CDR2 FQNEAQ. CDR3 sequence: CASSLAQRGGALYGELFF. CDR3 in DNA: TGTGCCAGCAGCTTAGCTCAGAGGGGGGGGGCGCTTTACGGGGAGCTGTTTTTT.

This clonotype was found many times. V is TRBV30 and J is TRBJ2-2, with 8 bases lining up with TRBD1. Germline V CDR1 and CDR2: GTSNPN, SVGIG (reference sequence). After removal of 0 bases from V and 3 bases from J, the junction contained 3 bases not matched to a gene. CDR3 length: 15 amino acids. Written as DNA, the CDR3 is TGTGCCTGGAGTGTAGGACAGGGTGACACCGGGGAGCTGTTTTTT. It is translated as CAWSVGQGDTGELFF.

There are many counts of this clonotype. CDR3 nucleotides: TGTGCCAGCAGCCCTCTACCCACAGGGTCGAACACTGAAGCTTTCTTT. Protein product: CASSPLPTGSNTEAFF. This chain joins TRBV6-1 and TRBJ1-1, with a possible D match to TRBD1 (6 bases). The CDR3 is 16 amino acids. V lost 6 bases and J 1 base, leaving 18 bases between the germline ends. Germline CDR1 and CDR2: MNHNS and SASEGT.

This clonotype was seen a handful of times. The J gene is TRBJ1-3, the V gene TRBV19; the D gene is possibly TRBD1 (6 bases). The CDR3 spans 16 residues. V lost 2 bases to trimming and J lost 4 bases, with 15 bases between them. CDR1 is LNHDA and CDR2 is SQIVND in the germline V gene (reference sequence). For the CDR3, the DNA is TGTGCCAGTAGTATAAGGGGCACAGGGAACGGAAACACCATATATTTT. Its translation is CASSIRGTGNGNTIYF.

The chain combines TRBV10-3 with TRBJ2-7, with TRBD1 matching over 7 bases. CDR1 and CDR2 (germline): ENHRY, SYGVKD. This CDR3 spans 14 amino acids. The V and J ends lost 6 bases and 5 bases, in that order; junction bases with no gene match: 10. The CDR3 bases are TGTGCCATCAGCGGACAGGCCAGTGGCGACGAGCAGTACTTC. This codes for CAISGQASGDEQYF.

This clonotype was observed a single time. The chain couples TRBV20-1 to TRBJ2-2, with D hard to call. The CDR3 sequence is 13 residues long. The V gene's germline CDR1 is DFQATT and CDR2 SNEGSKA (reference sequence). The CDR3 sequence: CSAVYLNTGELFF. The CDR3 DNA sequence: TGCAGCGCTGTTTACCTGAACACCGGGGAGCTGTTTTTT.